The sequence of this T cell receptor beta chain was determined in a study of CD8 T cells in Susac syndrome (dated by TCRdb to about 2019). The study in broad terms: Of the Susac syndrome patients who were sequenced, under ten were in clinical remission while about six had clinically active disease. At the time of blood withdrawal, Susac syndrome patients were either therapy-naive, taking corticosteroids (with some also receiving IVIg), or on IVIg alone. Whether CD8+ T cell activation and differentiation in Susac syndrome was antigen driven was tested using repertoire sequencing. The study compared CD8+ T cell repertoire clonality among over ten healthy donors, 14 Susac syndrome patients and about 16 multiple sclerosis patients.

Peripheral blood CD8+ and CD4+ T cells from healthy donors, Susac syndrome patients and multiple sclerosis patients were profiled by high-throughput TCR beta sequencing. The Susac syndrome patients fulfilled recently defined diagnostic criteria for either definite or probable disease. Bulk CD8+ and CD4+ T cells were purified by magnetic negative isolation, whereas CD8+ TEMRA cells were enriched by FACS. Blood was drawn into EDTA tubes, processed within 24 hours, and PBMCs were isolated by density gradient centrifugation. PBMCs destined for TCR sequencing were cryopreserved in liquid nitrogen and later thawed in a 37 °C water bath. Purity of sorted or isolated CD4+, CD8+ and CD8+ TEMRA cells was at least 90%. RNA was extracted using the RNeasy kit, and roughly 0.5 to 1 ug of the RNA was reverse transcribed with random hexamers. The immunoSEQ multiplex PCR assay, covering 54 Vbeta and 13 Jbeta segments, was used to amplify TCR beta CDR3 regions. PCR amplification bias was corrected using a synthetic template baseline for primer optimization and computational correction. Per the authors' processing: Only productive sequences were kept, with reads annotated to V, D and J genes according to IMGT and analyzed in immunoSEQ Analyzer. Clonality was calculated as one minus the Shannon entropy normalized by log2 of the number of productive unique sequences. For each patient and control, public and private clones were evaluated among the 100 most prevalent clones. Clones were defined as Susac-specific when absent from the healthy and MS cohorts, from roughly 1,100 published viral clones and from other ImmuneACCESS disease sequences. In-frame beta chains were kept once TCRdb had trimmed the public reads at Q25 with fastp and called clones with MiXCR. Identical CDR3 proteins give one entry, which carries the most common genes and DNA. The authors' filters were not applied to this entry. Here the sample has about 76,000 distinct CDR3 sequences; 80% to 95% occur a single time. The ten largest clones represent approximately 0.5% of the sample.

In regard to this clonotype: Its target antigen remains unknown. No base quality information exists; no much larger clone differs at one position.

The paper as a whole reports these results and caveats: Some 17 Susac-specific public clones were identified in the total CD8+ repertoire, and roughly five Susac-specific public clones were identified in the CD8+ TEMRA repertoire. Susac syndrome CD8+ repertoires showed clonal expansion, highest in CD8+ TEMRA cells and greater in clinically active than remitting patients. The TCR sequencing and HLA analysis was acknowledged to have included a relatively small number of individuals.

CDR1 and CDR2 are read off the germline V gene (reference sequence) as LNHDA and SQIVND. Trimming at the junction amounts to 3 bases on V and 1 base on J, and the germline ends lie 9 bases apart. The CDR3 holds 14 amino acids from the cysteine to the phenylalanine. Only CDR3 DNA remains: 42 bases, in frame from the first base. The rearrangement combines TRBV19 with TRBJ1-1, with the D segment identity uncertain. Sequenced input: CD8+ T cells from PBMCs. The source of this sequence is a human donor with Susac syndrome. This receptor carries the CDR3 CASSIIQGNTEAFF. The DNA is as follows: TGTGCCAGTAGTATTATCCAAGGGAACACTGAAGCTTTCTTT.